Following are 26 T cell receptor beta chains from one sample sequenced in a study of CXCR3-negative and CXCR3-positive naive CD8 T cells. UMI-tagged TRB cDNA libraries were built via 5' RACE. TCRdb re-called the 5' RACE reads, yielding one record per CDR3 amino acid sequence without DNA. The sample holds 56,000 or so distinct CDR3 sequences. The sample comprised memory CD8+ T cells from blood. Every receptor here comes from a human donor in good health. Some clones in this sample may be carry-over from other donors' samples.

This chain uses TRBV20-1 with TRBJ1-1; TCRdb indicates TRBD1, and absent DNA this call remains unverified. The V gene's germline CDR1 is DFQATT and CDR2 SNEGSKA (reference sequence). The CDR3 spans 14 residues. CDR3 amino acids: CSARTDPAGTEAFF.

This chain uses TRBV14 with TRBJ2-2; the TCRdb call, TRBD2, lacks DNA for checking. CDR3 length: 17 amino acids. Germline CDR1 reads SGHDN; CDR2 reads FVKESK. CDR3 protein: CASSQGSRGADTGELFF.

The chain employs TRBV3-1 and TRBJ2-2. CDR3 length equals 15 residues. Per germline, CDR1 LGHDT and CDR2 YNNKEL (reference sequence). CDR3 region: CASSQGSGHTGELFF.

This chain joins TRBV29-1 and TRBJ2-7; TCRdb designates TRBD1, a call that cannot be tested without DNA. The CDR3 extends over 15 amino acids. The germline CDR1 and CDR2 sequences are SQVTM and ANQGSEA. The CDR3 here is CSVESWQGARYEQYF.

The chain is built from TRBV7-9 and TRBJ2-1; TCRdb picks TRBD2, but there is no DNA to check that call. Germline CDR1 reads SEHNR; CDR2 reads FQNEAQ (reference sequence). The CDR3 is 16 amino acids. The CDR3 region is CASSLILSDFNNEQFF.

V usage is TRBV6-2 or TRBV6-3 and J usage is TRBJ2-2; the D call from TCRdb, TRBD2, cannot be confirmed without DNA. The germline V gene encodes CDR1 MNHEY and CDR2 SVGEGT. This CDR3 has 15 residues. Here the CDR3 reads CASSYRGIDTGELFF.

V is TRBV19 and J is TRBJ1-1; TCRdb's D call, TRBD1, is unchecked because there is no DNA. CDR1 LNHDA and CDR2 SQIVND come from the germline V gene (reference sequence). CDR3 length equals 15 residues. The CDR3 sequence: CASSPGQGLNTEAFF. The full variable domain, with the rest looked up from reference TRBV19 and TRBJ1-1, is DGGITQSPKYLFRKEGQNVTLSCEQNLNHDAMYWYRQDPGQGLRLIYYSQIVNDFQKGDIAEGYSVSREKKESFPLTVTSAQKNPTAFYLCASSPGQGLNTEAFFGQGTRLTVV.

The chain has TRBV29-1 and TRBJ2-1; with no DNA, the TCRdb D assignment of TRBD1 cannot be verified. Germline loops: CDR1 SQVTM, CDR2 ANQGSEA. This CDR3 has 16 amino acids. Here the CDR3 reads CSVPGTDPSSYNEQFF.

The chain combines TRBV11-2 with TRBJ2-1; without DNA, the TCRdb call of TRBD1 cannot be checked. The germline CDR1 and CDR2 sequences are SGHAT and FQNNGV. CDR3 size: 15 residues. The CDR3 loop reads CASSALTGAENEQFF.

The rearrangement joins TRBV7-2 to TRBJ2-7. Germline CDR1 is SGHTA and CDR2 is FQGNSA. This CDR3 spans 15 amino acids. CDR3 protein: CASSQAGQGPYEQYF.

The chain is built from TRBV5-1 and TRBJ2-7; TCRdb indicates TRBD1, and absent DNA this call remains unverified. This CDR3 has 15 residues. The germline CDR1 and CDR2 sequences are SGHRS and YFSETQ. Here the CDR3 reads CASSPVGQGVFEQYF.

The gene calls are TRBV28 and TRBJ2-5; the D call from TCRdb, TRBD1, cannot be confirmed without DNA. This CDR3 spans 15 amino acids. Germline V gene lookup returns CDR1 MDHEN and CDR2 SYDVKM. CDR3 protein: CASTTTGLRQETQYF.

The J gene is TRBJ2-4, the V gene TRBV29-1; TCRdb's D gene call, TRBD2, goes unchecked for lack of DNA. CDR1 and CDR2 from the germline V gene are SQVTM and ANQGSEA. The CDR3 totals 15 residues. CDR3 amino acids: CSVDSGASAKNIQYF.

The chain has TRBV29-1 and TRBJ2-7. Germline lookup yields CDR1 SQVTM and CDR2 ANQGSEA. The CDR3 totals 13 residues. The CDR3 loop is CSVGPTGLNEQYF.

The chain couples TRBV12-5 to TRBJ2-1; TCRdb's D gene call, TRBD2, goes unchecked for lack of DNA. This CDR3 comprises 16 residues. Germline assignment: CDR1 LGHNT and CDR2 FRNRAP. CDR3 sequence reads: CASGLAGGGSYNEQFF.

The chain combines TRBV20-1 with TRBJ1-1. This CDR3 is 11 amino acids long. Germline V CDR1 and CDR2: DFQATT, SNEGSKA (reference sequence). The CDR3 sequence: CSARDITEAFF.

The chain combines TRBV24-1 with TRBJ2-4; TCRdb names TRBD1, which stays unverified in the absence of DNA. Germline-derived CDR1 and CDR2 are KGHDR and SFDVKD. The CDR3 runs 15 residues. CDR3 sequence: CATILLDRGSGIQYF.

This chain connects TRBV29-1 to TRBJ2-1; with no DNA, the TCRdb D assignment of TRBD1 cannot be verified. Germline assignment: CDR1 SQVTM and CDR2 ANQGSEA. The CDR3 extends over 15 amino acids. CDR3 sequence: CSVDRDPGSYNEQFF.

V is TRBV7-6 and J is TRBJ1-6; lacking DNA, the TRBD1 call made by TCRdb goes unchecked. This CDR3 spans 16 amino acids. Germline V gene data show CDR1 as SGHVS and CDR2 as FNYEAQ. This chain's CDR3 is CASSLEGQRQRVPLHF.

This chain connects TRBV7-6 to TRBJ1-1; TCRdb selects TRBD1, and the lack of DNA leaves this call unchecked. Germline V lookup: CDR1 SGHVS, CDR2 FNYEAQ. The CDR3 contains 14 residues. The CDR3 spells CASSFGGSITEAFF.

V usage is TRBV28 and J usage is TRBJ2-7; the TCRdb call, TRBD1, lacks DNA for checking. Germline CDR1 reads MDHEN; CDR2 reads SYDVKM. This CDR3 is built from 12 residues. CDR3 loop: CATRDRGYEQYF.

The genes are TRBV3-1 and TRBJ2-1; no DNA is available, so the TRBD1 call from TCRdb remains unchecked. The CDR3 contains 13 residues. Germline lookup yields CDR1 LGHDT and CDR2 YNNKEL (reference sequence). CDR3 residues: CASSQETGPEQFF.

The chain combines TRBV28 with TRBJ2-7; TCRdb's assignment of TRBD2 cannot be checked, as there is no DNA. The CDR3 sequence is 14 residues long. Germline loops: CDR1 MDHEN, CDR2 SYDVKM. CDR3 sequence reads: CASSLYADYSEQYF.

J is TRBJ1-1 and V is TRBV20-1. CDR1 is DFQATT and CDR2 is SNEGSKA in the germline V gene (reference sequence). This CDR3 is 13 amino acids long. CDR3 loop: CSAREVRDTEAFF.

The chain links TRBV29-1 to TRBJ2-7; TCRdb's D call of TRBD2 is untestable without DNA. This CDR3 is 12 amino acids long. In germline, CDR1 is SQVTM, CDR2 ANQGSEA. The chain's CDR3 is CSARAGGEEQYF.

The CDR3 here is CASSPTSASTDTQYF. V usage is TRBV5-1 and J usage is TRBJ2-3; TCRdb's D call of TRBD2 is untestable without DNA. Germline loops: CDR1 SGHRS, CDR2 YFSETQ. CDR3 length: 15 residues.